The 10 T cell receptor delta chains in this list originate from one sample, sequenced in a study of γδ T cells in repeated Plasmodium falciparum infection. Bulk repertoires came from Vgamma9/Vdelta2+ or Vdelta2-negative gammadelta T cells flow-sorted from PBMC. TCRdb reanalyzed the multiplex PCR reads using CATT. The sample has 85,000 to 95,000 delta-chain clones, 1.4% to 1.5% seen once. The material sequenced was gamma-delta T cells from blood. The receptor source for this set is a pool of human donors (malaria-infected and uninfected, not separated).

There are a few counts of this clone. This DNA translates differently at residue 13 from the TCRdb protein, which is that of a much larger clone; a read error is likely, and the protein shown is the DNA's own translation. The J gene is TRDJ1, the V gene TRDV2; D unresolved. The J gene was not available in TCRdb and was assigned here by matching the DNA to germline segments. The CDR3 spans 19 residues. Looked up from germline, CDR1 is GEAIGNYY and CDR2 is EKD. V was trimmed by 3 bases and J by 0 bases, leaving 25 bases between them. CDR3 amino acids: CACDPLSHPRGPHTDKLIF. The DNA of the CDR3 is TGTGCCTGTGACCCGCTTAGCCACCCTCGTGGCCCACACACCGATAAACTCATCTTT.

This clone was detected ten times or more. CDR3 region: CALGEILPIPDKLIF. The CDR3 bases are TGTGCTCTTGGGGAAATCCTTCCTATCCCCGATAAACTCATCTTT. The chain joins TRDV1 to TRDJ1; 8 bases agree with TRDD2. CDR3 size: 15 residues. Germline-derived CDR1 and CDR2 are TSWWSYY and QGS. After removal of 2 bases from V and 3 bases from J, the junction contained 5 bases not matched to a gene.

There are a few counts of this clone. This is likely an artifact of a read error, given a far larger clone one base away. Other DNA sequences in this sample translate to the same CDR3. The gene calls are TRDV1 and TRDJ1; TRDD3 is a possible D gene (6 bases). TCRdb does not report a J gene; here it was assigned by matching the DNA to germline references. CDR1 and CDR2 (germline): TSWWSYY, QGS. CDR3 length: 22 amino acids. The V end was cut by 5 bases, the J end by 7 bases, with 41 bases between. The CDR3 loop is CALGRSPPRTFSTGISQGKLIF. The DNA for the CDR3 is TGTGCTCTTGGGAGATCCCCACCGAGGACTTTCTCTACTGGGATATCCCAGGGTAAACTCATCTTT.

On this clone: The likely explanation is a read error, given a far larger clone one base away. Other DNA sequences in this sample translate to the same CDR3. This rearrangement joins TRDV2 to TRDJ1, with D possibly matching TRDD3 (5 bases). No J gene was available from TCRdb, and it was assigned here by a germline match of the DNA. Looked up from germline, CDR1 is GEAIGNYY and CDR2 is EKD. Between the trimmed V and J ends, which lost 3 bases and 1 base, there was a span of 20 bases. The CDR3 is 17 amino acids. CDR3 residues: CACDRLQDKVRTDKLIF. CDR3 nucleotides: TGTGCCTGTGACCGACTGCAGGATAAGGTCCGCACCGATAAACTCATCTTT.

This clone was counted at least ten times. The chain has TRDV1 and TRDJ1; 7 bases map to TRDD2. The V segment lost 3 bases and the J segment 3 bases; nucleotides outside the gene matches: 16. There are 18 residues in the CDR3. The germline gives CDR1 TSWWSYY, CDR2 QGS. In DNA form, the CDR3 reads TGTGCTCTTGGGGATTCCCGCCTTCCTTGGATAGTCGCCGATAAACTCATCTTT. Translation gives CALGDSRLPWIVADKLIF.

A remark on this clone: TCRdb attributes to this sequence the protein of a much larger clone, which differs from the DNA translation at residue 4; a read error is likely, and the protein displayed is translated from the DNA. The chain is built from TRDV2 and TRDJ3; possible D gene TRDD1, 5 bases. The J gene comes from matching the DNA to germline here; TCRdb lacks it. Germline V gives CDR1 GEAIGNYY, CDR2 EKD. The V and J ends lost 5 bases and 0 bases respectively, with 19 bases between them. This CDR3 is 19 amino acids long. The CDR3 protein is CACGTPLRNSSWDTRQMFF. The CDR3 coding sequence is TGTGCCTGTGGCACACCACTGAGGAATAGCTCCTGGGACACCCGACAGATGTTTTTC.

The table lists this clone with a few counts. A read error is likely here: a far larger clone is one base away. Additional DNA sequences in this sample encode the identical CDR3. The chain couples TRDV2 to TRDJ3, with a weak D call TRDD3 (5 bases). TCRdb carries no J gene annotation; the J gene was assigned here by matching the DNA with germline. From germline, CDR1 is GEAIGNYY and CDR2 EKD. This CDR3 is 15 amino acids long. CDR3 bases: TGCGCCTGTGATCAGATACCCTGGGACACCCGACAGATGTTTTTC. Its protein product is CACDQIPWDTRQMFF.

Many counts were recorded for this clone. The chain is built from TRDV1 and TRDJ1, with 12 bases that match TRDD3. Trimming took 2 bases from V and 9 from J; bases not matched to a gene: 16. Germline loops: CDR1 TSWWSYY, CDR2 QGS. The CDR3 extends over 18 amino acids. The CDR3 here is CALGENPTRYWGILELIF. The DNA of the CDR3 is TGTGCTCTTGGGGAAAATCCAACCCGGTACTGGGGGATACTGGAACTCATCTTT.

This clone showed up just a few times. A read error likely explains why the TCRdb protein, taken from a much larger clone, differs from this DNA's translation at residue 2; the protein shown is translated from the DNA. The chain couples TRDV2 to TRDJ1; a weak D match, TRDD1 (6 bases). TCRdb lists no J gene, so it was determined here by aligning the DNA to germline. The CDR3 is 14 residues long. Per germline, CDR1 GEAIGNYY and CDR2 EKD. The CDR3 DNA is TGTTCCTGTGACGGAATAGTTAACACCGATAAACTCATCTTT. Translated: CSCDGIVNTDKLIF.

In this sample, this clone turned up many times. The chain carries TRDV2 and TRDJ1; 12 bases are shared with TRDD3. The CDR3 contains 19 residues. Germline lookup yields CDR1 GEAIGNYY and CDR2 EKD. The J segment lost 2 bases and the V segment lost 2 bases, leaving 14 bases of the junction unmatched. CDR3 loop: CACDRLGDTQIEWTDKLIF. The CDR3 coding sequence is TGTGCCTGTGACAGGCTGGGGGATACGCAAATAGAGTGGACCGATAAACTCATCTTT.